This T cell receptor beta chain was identified in a study of T cells in Graves' hyperthyroidism and ophthalmopathy. Broader study findings: Patients with ophthalmopathy were separated from those with stable hyperthyroidism by a 13 V-J model.

For this clonotype: Its matching antigen is unknown. A much larger clone sits a single nucleotide away, making a read error possible.

Graves' hyperthyroidism is called stable when ophthalmopathy does not progress within 18 months. Uncontrolled infection, other autoimmune disease, pregnancy or lactation barred patients from enrollment. Germline loops: CDR1 DFQATT, CDR2 SNEGSKA (reference sequence). The CDR3 is 12 residues long. Amplification yielded TCR beta CDR3 regions, with RNA transcripts as the source. A set of HTBI primers served as the primers for a first-round RT-PCR of the TCR CDR3. A single record per CDR3 protein comes from TCRdb applying MiXCR to the multiplex PCR reads. The table records hundreds of thousands of distinct CDR3 sequences, about 45% of them present only once.

This TCR derives from a woman under 30 with Graves' hyperthyroidism. Input material: peripheral blood or thyroid tissue (not recorded which). The genes are TRBV20-1 and TRBJ1-6; D not resolved. The DNA of the CDR3 is TGCAGTGCTCTACGGGGTAATTCACCCCCCCACTTT. Translating gives CSALRGNSPPHF.